These 25 T cell receptor beta chains came from one sample sequenced in a study of radiation and T cells in renal cell carcinoma. Documented treatment: treatment-naive control, cytoreductive nephrectomy. Using immunoSEQ multiplex PCR, the repertoire was profiled, and TCRdb retains in-frame clones only, with some absent. This table holds 15,000 to 17,000 clones, around 58% found once. Specimen: tumor tissue, collected from a patient whose treatment was nephrectomy without radiotherapy. These receptors came from a man between 45 and 60 years old with renal cell carcinoma.

The chain combines TRBV18 with TRBJ2-2; no reliable D call. This CDR3 contains 15 residues. Trimming took off 4 bases at V and 2 bases at J, with 11 bases between the two ends. CDR1 and CDR2 from the germline V gene are KGHSH and LQKENI. CDR3 residues: CASSLTEPNTGELFF. CDR3 coding DNA: TGTGCCAGCTCACTGACGGAGCCCAACACCGGGGAGCTGTTTTTT.

This clone rates as large (0.1 to 1%). The chain employs TRBV30 and TRBJ1-2; perhaps TRBD1 as D (5 bases). The V gene's germline CDR1 is GTSNPN and CDR2 SVGIG (reference sequence). This CDR3 is 15 amino acids long. V was clipped by 2 bases and J by 3 bases, with 16 bases between them. The CDR3 region has the DNA TGTGCCTGGAGTTCCCCAGGGCAGGGTCACTATGGCTACACCTTC. Encoded protein: CAWSSPGQGHYGYTF.

This clone was detected only a few times. This chain uses TRBV6-5 with TRBJ1-6; weak D call: TRBD1 (5 bases). The CDR3 length is 15 residues. From germline, CDR1 is MNHEY and CDR2 SVGAGI. V was shortened by 6 bases and J by 4 bases, with 13 bases between the two germline ends. CDR3 sequence reads: CASRAAGTYNSPLHF. In DNA, the CDR3 is TGTGCCAGCAGGGCTGCGGGGACTTATAATTCACCCCTCCACTTT.

The V and J genes are TRBV7-9 and TRBJ1-2; D is undetermined. Germline V gene sequence: CDR1 SEHNR, CDR2 FQNEAQ (reference sequence). The CDR3 is 13 residues long. Trimming cost V 3 bases and J 4 bases, with 9 bases left between them. The CDR3 loop is CASSFEHLYGYTF. The CDR3 bases are TGTGCCAGCAGCTTTGAACATCTCTATGGCTACACCTTC. Drawing the rest from reference TRBV7-9 and TRBJ1-2, the complete variable domain is DTGVSQNPRHKITKRGQNVTFRCDPISEHNRLYWYRQTLGQGPEFLTYFQNEAQLEKSRLLSDRFSAERPKGSFSTLEIQRTEQGDSAMYLCASSFEHLYGYTFGSGTRLTVV.

The chain carries TRBV7-2 and TRBJ2-3; TRBD2 might be the D (7 bases). Trimming cost V 2 bases and J 4 bases, with 22 bases left between them. CDR1 and CDR2 from the germline V gene are SGHTA and FQGNSA. The CDR3 is made up of 18 amino acids. The CDR3 reads CASSLTPGGGYRADTQYF. The CDR3 nucleotides are TGTGCCAGCAGCTTAACCCCTGGCGGGGGCTATCGGGCAGATACGCAGTATTTT.

This clone was detected a few times. The chain links TRBV5-6 to TRBJ1-2; D is unresolved. Germline CDR1 reads SGHDT; CDR2 reads YYEEEE. Trimming cost V 3 bases and J 0 bases, with 9 bases left between them. The CDR3 extends over 14 amino acids. CDR3 sequence reads: CASSSVIPNYGYTF. DNA of the CDR3: TGTGCCAGCAGCTCGGTGATCCCTAACTATGGCTACACCTTC. The full variable domain, with the rest looked up from reference TRBV5-6 and TRBJ1-2, is DAGVTQSPTHLIKTRGQQVTLRCSPKSGHDTVSWYQQALGQGPQFIFQYYEEEERQRGNFPDRFSGHQFPNYSSELNVNALLLGDSALYLCASSSVIPNYGYTFGSGTRLTVV.

This chain links TRBV27 with TRBJ2-1, with 10 bases lining up with TRBD2. In germline, CDR1 is MNHEY, CDR2 SMNVEV (reference sequence). The CDR3 loop spans 15 amino acids. V lost 2 bases to trimming and J lost 9 bases; unmatched junction nucleotides: 7. The CDR3 here is CASSLGLAGASEQFF. Here the CDR3 DNA reads TGTGCCAGCAGTTTAGGGCTAGCGGGAGCAAGTGAGCAGTTCTTC.

This chain links TRBV5-4 with TRBJ2-1; D may be TRBD2 (6 bases). The CDR3 contains 15 residues. V was trimmed by 0 bases and J by 4 bases, leaving 11 bases between them. Per the germline V gene, CDR1 is SGHNT and CDR2 is YYREEE (reference sequence). CDR3 protein: CASSLVASEYNEQFF. For the CDR3, the DNA is TGTGCCAGCAGCTTGGTCGCTAGCGAGTACAATGAGCAGTTCTTC.

The V and J genes are TRBV7-2 and TRBJ1-1; D may be TRBD1 (5 bases). Deletions cut 3 bases from V and 5 bases from J, with 16 bases between. This CDR3 region has 15 residues. Germline lookup yields CDR1 SGHTA and CDR2 FQGNSA. The CDR3 here is CASSFTGAERTEAFF. DNA of the CDR3: TGTGCCAGCAGCTTCACCGGGGCGGAGCGAACTGAAGCTTTCTTT.

V usage is TRBV7-2 and J usage is TRBJ1-4; no clear D gene. CDR1 is SGHTA, CDR2 FQGNSA, per germline. There are 14 residues in the CDR3. Trimming stripped 5 bases from V and 8 bases from J, with 15 bases between. CDR3 residues: CASSPGGLNEKLFF. The CDR3 coding sequence is TGTGCCAGCAGCCCCGGAGGGCTGAACGAAAAACTGTTTTTT.

The V and J genes are TRBV28 and TRBJ1-5; D ambiguous. Trimming removed 6 bases from V and 10 bases from J, with 10 bases in between. Germline V gives CDR1 MDHEN, CDR2 SYDVKM. CDR3 length: 11 residues. CDR3 region: CASSRAGPQHF. Here the CDR3 DNA reads TGTGCCAGCAGCCGGGCAGGACCCCAGCATTTT.

CDR3 sequence: CASRPGQFSSYEQYF. The CDR3 region has the DNA TGTGCCAGCAGACCCGGACAGTTTTCCTCCTACGAGCAGTACTTC. The V gene is TRBV6-5, the J gene TRBJ2-7, with TRBD1 as a possible D gene (6 bases). V dropped 6 bases and J dropped 0 bases, with 15 bases sitting between them. The CDR3 totals 15 residues. Germline values: CDR1 MNHEY, CDR2 SVGAGI.

The chain employs TRBV2 and TRBJ2-7; D is possibly TRBD1 (5 bases). The CDR3 is 11 residues long. CDR1 and CDR2 from the germline V gene are SNHLY and FYNNEI. V was cut by 6 bases and J by 7 bases, with 10 bases left in between. CDR3 amino acids: CASRTALEQYF. The CDR3 bases are TGTGCCAGCAGGACAGCCTTGGAGCAGTACTTC.

This chain uses TRBV9 with TRBJ1-1; D remains unclear. This CDR3 is built from 13 residues. CDR1 and CDR2 (germline): SGDLS, YYNGEE. The germline V and J ends were trimmed by 0 bases and 1 base, with 4 bases remaining between them. CDR3 bases: TGTGCCAGCAGCGTAGCCCCGAACACTGAAGCTTTCTTT. Encoded protein: CASSVAPNTEAFF.

This chain joins TRBV19 and TRBJ1-5, with a weak D call TRBD1 (6 bases). CDR1 and CDR2 (germline): LNHDA, SQIVND (reference sequence). The CDR3 totals 14 residues. Trimming left V 1 base short and J 10 bases short, with 14 bases between. The CDR3 sequence: CASSIGQVPTPQHF. The CDR3 DNA reads as TGTGCCAGTAGTATAGGACAGGTCCCTACCCCCCAGCATTTT.

The sample holds a few counts of this clone. The CDR3 is CASSHGTGSYEQYF. In nucleotides, the CDR3 is TGTGCCAGCAGCCATGGGACGGGTTCCTACGAGCAGTACTTC. The rearrangement joins TRBV27 to TRBJ2-7; D is perhaps TRBD1 or TRBD2 (5 bases each). The CDR3 has 14 residues. Trimming removed 6 bases at V and 1 base at J, with 13 bases between. CDR1 and CDR2 from the germline V gene are MNHEY and SMNVEV (reference sequence).

This clone is medium-sized (0.01 to 0.1%). This chain connects TRBV19 to TRBJ1-2; TRBD1 is a possible D gene (6 bases). Trimming took off 4 bases at V and 1 base at J, with 10 bases between the two ends. CDR1 is LNHDA, CDR2 SQIVND, per germline (reference sequence). This CDR3 contains 14 residues. The CDR3 region has the DNA TGTGCCAGTAGTACAGGGGTCGGTAACTATGGCTACACCTTC. Translation gives CASSTGVGNYGYTF.

V is TRBV7-2 and J is TRBJ2-7, with TRBD2 matching 9 bases. Trimming cost V 1 base and J 1 base; bases outside gene matches: 5. CDR1 is SGHTA, CDR2 FQGNSA, per germline. The CDR3 is 16 residues long. DNA for the CDR3: TGTGCCAGCAGCTTAGACCTAGCGGGGCGATCCTACGAGCAGTACTTC. Its protein product is CASSLDLAGRSYEQYF.

This clone has just a few counts. The J gene is TRBJ2-5, the V gene TRBV5-6, with D hard to call. CDR1 SGHDT and CDR2 YYEEEE come from the germline V gene. V gave up 0 bases and J gave up 4 bases, with 10 bases separating them. The CDR3 is 14 residues long. The CDR3 loop is CASSLEASSETQYF. The CDR3 nucleotides are TGTGCCAGCAGCTTGGAAGCGAGCTCAGAGACCCAGTACTTC. Complete variable domain (other parts from reference TRBV5-6 and TRBJ2-5): DAGVTQSPTHLIKTRGQQVTLRCSPKSGHDTVSWYQQALGQGPQFIFQYYEEEERQRGNFPDRFSGHQFPNYSSELNVNALLLGDSALYLCASSLEASSETQYFGPGTRLLVL.

The chain has TRBV2 and TRBJ2-2; either TRBD1 or TRBD2 may fit D (5 bases each). CDR3 size: 14 residues. Trimming stripped 7 bases from V and 4 bases from J, with 13 bases between. Germline V gene lookup returns CDR1 SNHLY and CDR2 FYNNEI. Written as DNA, the CDR3 is TGTGCCAGCAAGTGGGACCTCACCACCGGGGAGCTGTTTTTT. This translates into CASKWDLTTGELFF. The whole variable domain, filled in from reference TRBV2 and TRBJ2-2, reads EPEVTQTPSHQVTQMGQEVILRCVPISNHLYFYWYRQILGQKVEFLVSFYNNEISEKSEIFDDQFSVERPDGSNFTLKIRSTKLEDSAMYFCASKWDLTTGELFFGEGSRLTVL.

This clone has a handful of counts. The genes are TRBV4-1 and TRBJ2-7; TRBD1 might be the D (6 bases). Trimming took off 1 base at V and 3 bases at J, with 10 bases between the two ends. The germline V gene encodes CDR1 MGHRA and CDR2 YSYEKL. The CDR3 extends over 14 amino acids. The CDR3 nucleotides read TGCGCCAGCAGCCAAGGTGAAGGGGGCTACGAGCAGTACTTC. Translating gives CASSQGEGGYEQYF.

V and J are TRBV7-9 and TRBJ1-4; D unclear. The CDR3 has 15 residues. V lost 5 bases and J lost 7, with 17 bases in between. Germline V gene lookup returns CDR1 SEHNR and CDR2 FQNEAQ (reference sequence). DNA for the CDR3: TGTGCCAGCAGCCCGGAGGAGATGGAGGGTGAAAAACTGTTTTTT. Translating it yields CASSPEEMEGEKLFF.

This clone was observed a handful of times. The rearrangement links TRBV15 to TRBJ2-1; 12 positions match TRBD2. CDR3 length: 18 amino acids. The V segment lost 5 bases and the J segment 6 bases; nucleotides outside the gene matches: 14. Germline lookup yields CDR1 LNHNV and CDR2 YYDKDF (reference sequence). CDR3 in amino acids: CATSLQGGLAGPFNEQFF. The DNA of the CDR3 is TGTGCCACCAGCCTCCAGGGGGGACTAGCGGGCCCTTTCAATGAGCAGTTCTTC.

This clone was found once. The chain employs TRBV4-2 and TRBJ1-2; 7 nucleotides agree with TRBD1. CDR3 size: 15 residues. With V trimmed by 1 base and J by 4 bases, 6 bases remained unmatched. The V gene's germline CDR1 is LGHNA and CDR2 YNFKEQ. CDR3 amino acids: CASSQGKGAGYGYTF. CDR3 sequence (DNA): TGTGCCAGCAGCCAAGGAAAGGGGGCGGGCTATGGCTACACCTTC.

To note about this clone: Other DNA sequences in this specimen translate into the identical CDR3. This chain uses TRBV6-5 with TRBJ2-1; 7 nucleotides align to TRBD2. The CDR3 loop spans 13 amino acids. After removal of 3 bases from V and 6 bases from J, the junction contained 2 bases not matched to a gene. CDR1 and CDR2 from the germline V gene are MNHEY and SVGAGI. The CDR3 nucleotides are TGTGCCAGCAGTTATGGGGAGGGCAATGAGCAGTTCTTC. Its protein product is CASSYGEGNEQFF.